Sequencing of this TCR beta chain was carried out in a study of blood T cell repertoires in COVID-19. Across the study: T cells, B-cell-depleted T cells, or PBMCs provided the cDNA or gDNA that served as material.

CDR1 is LGHDT, CDR2 YNNKEL, per germline (reference sequence). The CDR3 consists of 15 residues. The trim removed 5 bases at V and 9 bases at J, leaving 12 bases unmatched. Assay: immunoSEQ multiplex PCR; the TCRdb copy retains only in-frame clones and omits some. The sample includes 60,000 or so clones, approximately 80% of them seen just once. The Seattle patients joined while their infection was active and were tracked longitudinally afterward. The source is a man aged 25-45 years with COVID-19, enrolled during active disease. The V and J genes are TRBV3-1 (or the pseudogene TRBV3-2) and TRBJ2-1; 8 nucleotides agree with TRBD2. Material for sequencing was peripheral blood. CDR3 region: CASSSQAGGPGEQFF. The CDR3 DNA reads TGTGCCAGCAGCTCCCAGGCGGGGGGCCCTGGTGAGCAGTTCTTC.